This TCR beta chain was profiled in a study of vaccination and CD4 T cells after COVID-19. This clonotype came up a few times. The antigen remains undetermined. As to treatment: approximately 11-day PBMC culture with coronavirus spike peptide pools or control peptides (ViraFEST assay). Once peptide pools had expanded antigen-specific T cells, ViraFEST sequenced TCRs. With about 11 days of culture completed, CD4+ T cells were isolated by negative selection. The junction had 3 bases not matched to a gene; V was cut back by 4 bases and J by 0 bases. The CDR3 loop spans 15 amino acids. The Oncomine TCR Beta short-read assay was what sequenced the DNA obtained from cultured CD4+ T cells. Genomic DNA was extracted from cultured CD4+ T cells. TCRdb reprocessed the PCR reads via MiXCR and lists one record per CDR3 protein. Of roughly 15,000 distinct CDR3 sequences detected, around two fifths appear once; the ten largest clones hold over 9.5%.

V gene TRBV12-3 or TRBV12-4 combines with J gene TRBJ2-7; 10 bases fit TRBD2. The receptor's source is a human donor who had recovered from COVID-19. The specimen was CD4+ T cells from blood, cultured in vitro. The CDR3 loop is CASSSRTSGSYEQYF. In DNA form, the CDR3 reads TGTGCCAGCAGTTCCCGGACTAGCGGCTCCTACGAGCAGTACTTC.